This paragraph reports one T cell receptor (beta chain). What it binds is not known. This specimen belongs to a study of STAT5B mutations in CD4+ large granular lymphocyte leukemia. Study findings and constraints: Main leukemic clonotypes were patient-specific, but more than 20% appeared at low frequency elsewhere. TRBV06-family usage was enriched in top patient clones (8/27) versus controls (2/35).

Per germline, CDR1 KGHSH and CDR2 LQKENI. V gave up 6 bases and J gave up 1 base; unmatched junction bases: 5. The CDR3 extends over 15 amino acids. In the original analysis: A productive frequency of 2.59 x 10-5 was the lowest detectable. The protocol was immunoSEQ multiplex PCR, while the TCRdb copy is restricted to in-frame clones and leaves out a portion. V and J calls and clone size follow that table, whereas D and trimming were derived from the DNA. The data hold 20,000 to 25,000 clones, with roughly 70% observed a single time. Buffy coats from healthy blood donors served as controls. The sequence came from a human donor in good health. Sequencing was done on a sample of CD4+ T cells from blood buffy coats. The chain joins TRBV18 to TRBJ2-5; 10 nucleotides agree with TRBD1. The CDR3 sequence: CASSMTGGAQETQYF. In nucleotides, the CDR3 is TGTGCCAGCTCCATGACAGGGGGCGCCCAAGAGACCCAGTACTTC.